The rows below give T cell receptor beta chains drawn from one sample of a study of blood T cells in healthy people across ages. A single record per CDR3 protein comes from TCRdb applying MiXCR to the 5' RACE reads. The data hold 450,000 to 700,000 distinct CDR3 sequences, with 27% observed a single time. What was sequenced was blood. These TCRs come from a woman between 65 and 79 years old in good health. The CDR3 runs from the conserved cysteine through the conserved F or W. D genes are given only for firm matches. Not every row has a clone size; where given, it reads once, few, many or a size class.

clone_size	d_call	v_call	cdr3_length	j_call	cdr3_aa	cdr3_nt
NA	NA	TRBV7-2	14	TRBJ2-5	CASSYQSGAETQYF	TGTGCCAGCAGCTACCAATCAGGGGCAGAGACCCAGTACTTC
NA	NA	TRBV6-1	15	TRBJ2-4	CASSDGQLAKNIQYF	TGTGCCAGCAGCGACGGACAGCTAGCCAAAAACATTCAGTACTTC
few	NA	TRBV3-1	13	TRBJ2-3	CASSLSGKDTQYF	TGTGCCAGCAGCCTGAGTGGGAAAGATACGCAGTATTTT
few	NA	TRBV6-5	12	TRBJ2-7	CASREGPLEQYF	TGTGCCAGCAGGGAGGGGCCTTTGGAGCAGTACTTC
few	TRBD2	TRBV19	15	TRBJ2-3	CASSISGGAADTQYF	TGTGCCAGTAGTATAAGCGGGGGGGCCGCGGATACGCAGTATTTT
few	NA	TRBV29-1	11	TRBJ1-2	CSARTGFGYTF	TGCAGCGCCAGAACAGGGTTCGGCTACACCTTC
NA	NA	TRBV5-1	13	TRBJ1-2	CASSLDPKYGYTF	TGCGCCAGCAGCTTGGATCCGAAGTACGGCTACACCTTC
NA	NA	TRBV7-9	13	TRBJ1-5	CASSFGQNQPQHF	TGTGCCAGCAGCTTCGGACAGAATCAGCCCCAGCATTTT
NA	TRBD1	TRBV29-1	12	TRBJ1-1	CSGGTGVTEAFF	TGCAGCGGGGGGACAGGGGTCACTGAAGCTTTCTTT
few	TRBD2	TRBV9	16	TRBJ2-3	CASSVLSGGYTDTQYF	TGTGCCAGCAGCGTACTTAGCGGGGGGTACACAGATACGCAGTATTTT
NA	TRBD1	TRBV25-1	16	TRBJ1-4	CASSEAGQGSTGKLFF	TGTGCCAGCAGTGAAGCGGGACAGGGGAGCACGGGGAAACTGTTTTTT
NA	NA	TRBV18	14	TRBJ2-7	CASSTRGETYEQYF	TGTGCCAGCTCGACCAGAGGGGAAACCTACGAGCAGTACTTC
few	NA	TRBV7-3	14	TRBJ2-2	CASSSRANTGELFF	TGTGCCAGCAGCTCGCGGGCTAACACCGGGGAGCTGTTTTTT
NA	TRBD2	TRBV20-1	15	TRBJ2-1	CSAFGLARIYNEQFF	TGCAGTGCTTTTGGACTAGCGCGAATCTACAATGAGCAGTTCTTC
few	TRBD1	TRBV6-1	15	TRBJ2-5	CASSVGQGAFETQYF	TGTGCCAGCAGTGTAGGACAGGGGGCGTTTGAGACCCAGTACTTC
NA	TRBD1	TRBV5-1	14	TRBJ1-5	CASSLEGQGQPQHF	TGCGCCAGCAGCTTGGAAGGACAGGGCCAGCCCCAGCATTTT
NA	NA	TRBV20-1	12	TRBJ2-7	CSAVDISSEQYF	TGCAGTGCTGTGGACATCTCGAGCGAGCAGTACTTC
many	TRBD2	TRBV7-2	15	TRBJ2-7	CASSLAPTQRGEQYF	TGTGCCAGCAGCTTAGCCCCTACGCAGCGGGGCGAGCAGTACTTC
NA	NA	TRBV5-1	13	TRBJ2-7	CASTETGLYEQYF	TGCGCCAGCACCGAGACAGGTCTTTACGAGCAGTACTTC
few	TRBD1	TRBV7-9	17	TRBJ1-4	CASSPRQGGETNEKLFF	TGTGCCAGCAGCCCCCGACAGGGAGGCGAAACTAATGAAAAACTGTTTTTT
NA	NA	TRBV4-3	20	TRBJ1-3	CASSQNTYQLRGSSGNTIYF	TGCGCCAGCAGCCAGAATACCTATCAGCTAAGGGGGAGCTCTGGAAACACCATATATTTT
few	NA	TRBV14	13	TRBJ1-2	CASSQQGPYGYTF	TGTGCCAGCAGCCAACAGGGACCCTATGGCTACACCTTC
NA	TRBD2	TRBV2	16	TRBJ2-5	CASSEGGSGDGETQYF	TGTGCCAGCAGTGAAGGGGGCAGCGGGGACGGGGAGACCCAGTACTTC
few	NA	TRBV28	13	TRBJ1-1	CASYKTANTEAFF	TGTGCCAGCTATAAAACAGCGAACACTGAAGCTTTCTTT
few	TRBD1	TRBV12-3/TRBV12-4	16	TRBJ1-2	CASSPSSPAQGNGYTF	TGTGCCAGCAGTCCATCCTCACCCGCACAGGGGAATGGCTACACCTTC
many	NA	TRBV20-1	11	TRBJ2-2	CSARGTGELFF	TGCAGTGCTAGAGGGACCGGGGAGCTGTTTTTT
NA	NA	TRBV4-3	17	TRBJ2-1	CASSQRGGGAPYNEQFF	TGCGCCAGCAGCCAAAGGGGGGGAGGGGCCCCCTACAATGAGCAGTTCTTC
NA	TRBD2	TRBV20-1	15	TRBJ2-1	CSAPGPTSGNNEQFF	TGCAGTGCCCCCGGCCCGACTAGCGGAAACAATGAGCAGTTCTTC
few	NA	TRBV29-1	14	TRBJ2-1	CSVDWPGSYNEQFF	TGCAGCGTTGATTGGCCGGGCTCCTACAATGAGCAGTTCTTC
NA	TRBD2	TRBV7-3	16	TRBJ2-1	CASSSGLAGPFQGQFF	TGTGCCAGCAGTTCGGGACTAGCGGGCCCCTTCCAGGGGCAGTTCTTC
few	NA	TRBV29-1	12	TRBJ2-1	CSAWTLYNEQFF	TGCAGCGCATGGACCCTCTACAATGAGCAGTTCTTC
few	NA	TRBV11-2	14	TRBJ2-5	CASSLGVGVETQYF	TGTGCCAGCAGCTTAGGAGTGGGGGTCGAGACCCAGTACTTC
NA	NA	TRBV7-4	16	TRBJ2-5	CASSLGFPEPPEVGFF	TGTGCCAGCAGCTTAGGTTTCCCGGAGCCTCCCGAGGTTGGGTTCTTC
few	NA	TRBV30	11	TRBJ2-5	CAWSVPETQYF	TGTGCCTGGAGTGTTCCGGAGACCCAGTACTTC
few	TRBD2	TRBV4-1	16	TRBJ2-7	CASSQDAASGLYEQYF	TGCGCCAGCAGCCAAGATGCGGCTAGCGGGCTGTACGAGCAGTACTTC
NA	NA	TRBV11-2	13	TRBJ1-2	CASSLEGWEGYTF	TGTGCCAGCAGCCTCGAAGGGTGGGAAGGCTACACCTTC
NA	NA	TRBV4-3	15	TRBJ2-1	CASSQDYTRPLEQFF	TGCGCCAGCAGCCAAGACTACACACGTCCCCTTGAGCAGTTCTTC
NA	NA	TRBV7-6	15	TRBJ2-1	CASSSGSGHYNEQFF	TGTGCCAGCAGCTCCGGCTCGGGACACTACAATGAGCAGTTCTTC
few	NA	TRBV3-1	17	TRBJ2-1	CASSLFPLYRDFNEQFF	TGTGCCAGCAGCCTATTCCCCCTCTACCGGGACTTCAATGAGCAGTTCTTC
NA	NA	TRBV5-1	15	TRBJ2-1	CASSFDGTTYNEQFF	TGCGCCAGCAGCTTCGACGGGACAACATACAATGAGCAGTTCTTC
few	NA	TRBV12-3/TRBV12-4	13	TRBJ1-5	CASTGNSGQPQHF	TGTGCCAGCACAGGGAACAGTGGTCAGCCCCAGCATTTT
NA	NA	TRBV4-3	11	TRBJ2-7	CASSQESEQYF	TGCGCCAGCAGCCAAGAGTCCGAGCAATACTTC
many	NA	TRBV7-2	15	TRBJ2-1	CASSRQSSSYNEQFF	TGTGCCAGCAGTCGACAGTCCAGCTCCTACAATGAGCAGTTCTTC
few	NA	TRBV19	14	TRBJ2-5	CASRPTVTQETQYF	TGTGCCAGTAGGCCGACAGTAACCCAAGAGACCCAGTACTTC
NA	NA	TRBV24-1	14	TRBJ2-3	CATSDLSGGDTQYF	TGTGCCACCAGTGATTTGTCTGGGGGAGATACGCAGTATTTT
NA	NA	TRBV5-1	16	TRBJ2-3	CASSRQPMGPTDTQYF	TGCGCCAGCAGCCGACAGCCGATGGGCCCCACAGATACGCAGTATTTT
few	NA	TRBV5-1	13	TRBJ1-2	CASSDSPNYGYTF	TGCGCCAGCAGTGACAGTCCTAACTATGGCTACACCTTC
few	NA	TRBV25-1	14	TRBJ1-2	CASSFSGANYGYTF	TGTGCCAGCAGTTTTTCCGGGGCCAATTATGGCTACACCTTC
NA	TRBD1	TRBV6-5	14	TRBJ1-4	CASTPSGNRGKLFF	TGTGCCAGCACGCCGAGTGGGAACAGGGGAAAACTGTTTTTT
NA	NA	TRBV7-9	16	TRBJ2-5	CASSFRVDNDQETQYF	TGTGCCAGCAGCTTTAGGGTCGACAACGACCAAGAGACCCAGTACTTC
NA	TRBD2	TRBV2	16	TRBJ2-2	CASSELGLGLSGELFF	TGTGCCAGCAGTGAACTGGGACTAGGACTATCGGGGGAGCTGTTTTTT
few	NA	TRBV10-3	14	TRBJ2-1	CAIMGREAHNGQFF	TGTGCCATCATGGGAAGGGAAGCGCACAATGGGCAGTTCTTC